Below are 27 T cell receptor beta chains sequenced from a single sample in a study of cytomegalovirus exposure and HLA in healthy donors. It was with 60 Vbeta and 13 Jbeta primers that the PCR ran. TCRdb's copy holds only in-frame clones and misses some; the assay was immunoSEQ multiplex PCR. The sample shows about 120,000 clones, approximately 78% of them seen only once. The sample comprised PBMCs. The receptors were gathered from a woman in her thirties or forties in good health and CMV-seropositive.

In this sample, this clone turned up once. This rearrangement joins TRBV27 to TRBJ1-2, with D perhaps matching TRBD1 (6 bases). Trimming pared 3 bases from V and 6 bases from J, leaving 8 bases between. CDR1 is MNHEY and CDR2 is SMNVEV in the germline V gene (reference sequence). The CDR3 loop spans 12 amino acids. CDR3 in amino acids: CASSFRGDGYTF. The CDR3 DNA sequence: TGTGCCAGCAGTTTCAGGGGAGATGGCTACACCTTC.

This chain uses TRBV11-2 with TRBJ1-5; no clear D. The V end was cut by 5 bases, the J end by 4 bases, with 9 bases between. The CDR3 contains 13 residues. The germline gives CDR1 SGHAT, CDR2 FQNNGV. CDR3 bases: TGTGCCAGCAGCCGTGACGGGAATCAGCCCCAGCATTTT. The encoded protein is CASSRDGNQPQHF.

The V gene is TRBV7-2, the J gene TRBJ1-5; D perhaps matches TRBD1 (5 bases). Trimming shortened V by 5 bases and J by 4 bases, and 15 bases separated the two germline ends. CDR1 SGHTA and CDR2 FQGNSA come from the germline V gene. The CDR3 contains 15 residues. CDR3 in amino acids: CASSLSGRGNQPQHF. The CDR3 DNA follows: TGTGCCAGCAGCCTTTCAGGGCGAGGAAATCAGCCCCAGCATTTT.

This clone occurred once. CDR3 protein: CASSLNTGFPGETQYF. The CDR3 DNA reads TGTGCCAGCAGCCTAAACACAGGGTTCCCTGGAGAGACCCAGTACTTC. The rearrangement joins TRBV9 to TRBJ2-5; a possible D gene is TRBD1 (6 bases). V was cut by 4 bases and J by 4 bases, with 20 bases left in between. CDR1 and CDR2 from the germline V gene are SGDLS and YYNGEE. The CDR3 consists of 16 residues.

V and J are TRBV25-1 and TRBJ2-7; 10 nucleotides line up with TRBD1. The CDR3 runs 13 residues. The J segment lost 6 bases and the V segment lost 6 bases, leaving 5 bases of the junction unmatched. Per germline, CDR1 MGHDK and CDR2 SYGVNS. CDR3 DNA: TGTGCCAGCAGAAGACAGGGGGCGAGCGAGCAGTACTTC. It codes for CASRRQGASEQYF.

CDR3 region: CASSYGDNPEQYF. DNA for the CDR3: TGTGCCAGCAGTTACGGGGACAACCCTGAACAGTACTTC. The chain is built from TRBV6-6 and TRBJ2-7; tentatively, D is TRBD1 (6 bases). Between the trimmed V and J ends, which lost 2 bases and 10 bases, there was a span of 15 bases. Germline V gene lookup returns CDR1 MNHNY and CDR2 SVGAGI (reference sequence). This CDR3 is 13 amino acids long.

For this clone: A much larger clone differs from this one at a single base, so this may be a read error. The chain is built from TRBV11-2 and TRBJ1-2, with D unclear. V was clipped by 3 bases and J by 2 bases, with 7 bases between them. The germline V gene has CDR1 SGHAT and CDR2 FQNNGV. This CDR3 region has 13 residues. CDR3 sequence: CASSFDKNYGYTF. In DNA form, the CDR3 reads TGTGCCAGCAGCTTCGACAAAAACTATGGCTACACCTTC.

The gene calls are TRBV9 and TRBJ2-5; 7 nucleotides line up with TRBD2. This CDR3 spans 13 amino acids. Per the germline V gene, CDR1 is SGDLS and CDR2 is YYNGEE. The V segment lost 5 bases and the J segment 7 bases; nucleotides outside the gene matches: 8. CDR3 DNA: TGTGCCAGCAGGGAGGGAGGGTCGGTGACCCAGTACTTC. This gives the protein CASREGGSVTQYF.

The rearrangement uses TRBV20-1 and TRBJ1-5, with TRBD1 as a possible D gene (5 bases). The CDR3 length is 11 residues. Trimming pared 6 bases from V and 9 bases from J, leaving 12 bases between. Germline-derived CDR1 and CDR2 are DFQATT and SNEGSKA (reference sequence). The CDR3 nucleotides read TGCAGTGCGCGGGACGGAGGGCCCCAGCATTTT. Translated: CSARDGGPQHF.

The CDR3 DNA follows: TGTGCCAGTAGTATCGGTCGGTTGGGCAATCAGCCCCAGCATTTT. Protein: CASSIGRLGNQPQHF. The chain uses TRBV19 and TRBJ1-5; D uncertain. CDR1 is LNHDA and CDR2 is SQIVND in the germline V gene (reference sequence). Trimming removed 3 bases from V and 2 bases from J, with 11 bases in between. The CDR3 extends over 15 amino acids.

The rearrangement links TRBV15 to TRBJ2-1; 10 nucleotides line up with TRBD1. CDR1 is LNHNV, CDR2 YYDKDF, per germline (reference sequence). This CDR3 spans 15 amino acids. V lost 9 bases and J lost 3; bases outside the gene matches: 8. CDR3 DNA sequence: TGTGCCACACGCAGGGGGGACAGGGGCTACAATGAGCAGTTCTTC. It codes for CATRRGDRGYNEQFF. The full variable domain, its missing parts supplied by reference TRBV15 and TRBJ2-1, is DAMVIQNPRYQVTQFGKPVTLSCSQTLNHNVMYWYQQKSSQAPKLLFHYYDKDFNNEADTPDNFQSRRPNTSFCFLDIRSPGLGDTAMYLCATRRGDRGYNEQFFGPGTRLTVL.

This chain links TRBV9 with TRBJ2-5; 7 bases align to TRBD2. The germline CDR1 and CDR2 sequences are SGDLS and YYNGEE. The ends lost 1 base at V and 5 bases at J; junction bases unmatched: 5. The CDR3 has 14 amino acids. As DNA, the CDR3 is TGTGCCAGCAGCGTATTGGCGGGGGAGGAGACCCAGTACTTC. Its translation is CASSVLAGEETQYF. The full variable domain, rest sourced from reference TRBV9 and TRBJ2-5, is DSGVTQTPKHLITATGQRVTLRCSPRSGDLSVYWYQQSLDQGLQFLIQYYNGEERAKGNILERFSAQQFPDLHSELNLSSLELGDSALYFCASSVLAGEETQYFGPGTRLLVL.

The chain is built from TRBV2 and TRBJ2-7; 10 bases line up with TRBD1. Per germline, CDR1 SNHLY and CDR2 FYNNEI. After removal of 5 bases from V and 6 bases from J, the junction contained 10 bases not matched to a gene. The CDR3 spans 15 residues. CDR3 nucleotide sequence: TGTGCCAGCAGTCCTAGGGGGACAGGGGCCGGCGAGCAGTACTTC. It is translated as CASSPRGTGAGEQYF.

V usage is TRBV7-2 and J usage is TRBJ1-5; no clear D. Per germline, CDR1 SGHTA and CDR2 FQGNSA. This CDR3 spans 13 amino acids. The V gene lost 1 base and the J gene lost 6 bases, with 7 bases spanning the gap. CDR3 loop: CASSLGLPQPQHF. CDR3 bases: TGTGCCAGCAGCTTAGGTCTCCCTCAGCCCCAGCATTTT.

V usage is TRBV21-1 and J usage is TRBJ2-7; the table assigns TRBD1, which was not confirmed against the DNA. TRBV21-1 is tagged as a pseudogene. The CDR3 sequence is 15 residues long. CDR3 residues: CASSNYKQGAHEQYF. For the CDR3, the DNA is TGTGCCAGCAGCAATTACAAACAGGGGGCGCATGAGCAGTACTTC.

This clone was detected a few times. The chain employs TRBV9 and TRBJ2-3, with 10 bases identical to TRBD1. J was trimmed by 5 bases and V by 4 bases; bases with no gene match: 7. The germline CDR1 and CDR2 sequences are SGDLS and YYNGEE. This CDR3 contains 15 residues. As DNA, the CDR3 is TGTGCCAGCAGCCCCTCCCGGGACAGGGGAGATACGCAGTATTTT. Amino acids: CASSPSRDRGDTQYF.

This clone was seen a few times. The gene calls are TRBV18 and TRBJ2-7; D is perhaps TRBD1 (5 bases). This CDR3 comprises 16 residues. CDR1 is KGHSH, CDR2 LQKENI, per germline. Trimming removed 6 bases from V and 2 bases from J, with 20 bases in between. CDR3 sequence reads: CASSATSGIGTYEQYF. The CDR3 nucleotides are TGTGCCAGCTCCGCTACCTCAGGGATTGGCACCTACGAGCAGTACTTC.

A few counts support this clone. The rearrangement joins TRBV27 to TRBJ1-1; D is unclear. The CDR3 is made up of 13 amino acids. The ends were cut back, 2 bases at V and 1 base at J, with 5 bases in the middle. Per the germline V gene, CDR1 is MNHEY and CDR2 is SMNVEV (reference sequence). CDR3 in DNA: TGTGCCAGCAGTTTAGCAGGGAACACTGAAGCTTTCTTT. This encodes CASSLAGNTEAFF.

The chain combines TRBV27 with TRBJ1-1, with D possibly being TRBD1 (6 bases). There are 13 residues in the CDR3. V lost 10 bases to trimming and J lost 0 bases, with 12 bases between them. The V gene's germline CDR1 is MNHEY and CDR2 SMNVEV (reference sequence). CDR3 amino acids: CATGQYMNTEAFF. DNA for the CDR3: TGTGCCACCGGACAGTACATGAACACTGAAGCTTTCTTT.

The V gene is TRBV4-3, the J gene TRBJ1-1; 11 bases align to TRBD1. V lost 2 bases and J lost 3; bases outside the gene matches: 23. This CDR3 has 22 residues. The germline gives CDR1 LGHNA, CDR2 YSLEER. CDR3 in DNA: TGCGCCAGCAGCCAACTTCGTAGCTGGACAGGGGGCGCAGGAGGATTCGACACTGAAGCTTTCTTT. This translates into CASSQLRSWTGGAGGFDTEAFF.

The V call is TRBV4-3, the J call TRBJ2-2; D unresolved. The CDR3 totals 16 residues. V lost 3 bases and J 5 bases, leaving 16 bases between the germline ends. Germline V CDR1 and CDR2: LGHNA, YSLEER. This chain's CDR3 is CASSHKGGPETGELFF. The CDR3 DNA reads as TGCGCCAGCAGCCACAAAGGTGGGCCCGAGACCGGGGAGCTGTTTTTT.

The V call is TRBV9, the J call TRBJ1-6; D is undetermined. Germline V gives CDR1 SGDLS, CDR2 YYNGEE. The germline V and J ends were trimmed by 0 bases and 9 bases, with 13 bases remaining between them. The CDR3 runs to 15 residues. The CDR3 is CASSVGATVRSPLHF. The CDR3, as DNA: TGTGCCAGCAGCGTAGGAGCGACGGTTCGTTCACCCCTCCACTTT. The variable domain in full, with the rest retrieved from reference TRBV9 and TRBJ1-6, is DSGVTQTPKHLITATGQRVTLRCSPRSGDLSVYWYQQSLDQGLQFLIQYYNGEERAKGNILERFSAQQFPDLHSELNLSSLELGDSALYFCASSVGATVRSPLHFGNGTRLTVT.

This chain connects TRBV5-1 to TRBJ2-3, with D possibly matching TRBD2 (7 bases). Germline V gene lookup returns CDR1 SGHRS and CDR2 YFSETQ. The CDR3 is 14 residues long. V was cut by 2 bases and J by 3 bases, with 10 bases left in between. The CDR3 loop is CASSLGGATDTQYF. The CDR3 DNA reads TGCGCCAGCAGCTTAGGGGGGGCGACAGATACGCAGTATTTT.

The chain recombines TRBV23-1 with TRBJ1-5; D ambiguous. TRBV23-1 carries the ORF label, with uncertain function. The CDR3 sequence is 16 residues long. Trimming shortened V by 7 bases and J by 0 bases, and 16 bases separated the two germline ends. The chain's CDR3 is CASTPGEVYSNQPQHF. The DNA of the CDR3 is TGCGCCAGCACCCCAGGTGAAGTATATAGCAATCAGCCCCAGCATTTT.

The chain is built from TRBV9 and TRBJ2-2; D is unresolved. The ends were cut back, 3 bases at V and 1 base at J, with 4 bases in the middle. Germline-derived CDR1 and CDR2 are SGDLS and YYNGEE. The CDR3 extends over 13 amino acids. The CDR3 sequence: CASSGMNTGELFF. The CDR3 DNA is TGTGCCAGCAGCGGTATGAACACCGGGGAGCTGTTTTTT.

The chain employs TRBV7-2 and TRBJ2-5; perhaps TRBD2 as D (5 bases). This CDR3 comprises 13 residues. Trimming cost V 4 bases and J 11 bases, with 17 bases left between them. CDR1 is SGHTA, CDR2 FQGNSA, per germline. CDR3 residues: CASSSRAPREQYF. The CDR3 DNA reads TGTGCCAGCAGCTCACGGGCCCCGAGGGAGCAGTACTTC.

The chain recombines TRBV7-8 with TRBJ1-1, with a tentative D call TRBD1 (5 bases). The CDR3 is 15 amino acids. Germline V gene sequence: CDR1 SGHVS, CDR2 FQNEAQ. The V end lost 1 base, the J end lost 1 base, and 10 bases lay between the germline ends. CDR3 DNA: TGTGCCAGCAGCTTAGTAGGCGGACAGAACACTGAAGCTTTCTTT. It translates to CASSLVGGQNTEAFF.